This T cell receptor (beta chain) was identified in a study of PD-1 blockade in mismatch repair-deficient tumors. Across the study: Patients had around 11 mismatch repair-deficient cancer types, all previously treated and progressing. Study-wide findings and caveats: Tumor-resident clones, often absent from pretreatment blood, expanded after pembrolizumab and then contracted.

Clones were sequenced by immunoSEQ multiplex PCR, and TCRdb holds only the in-frame ones, with some missing. The sample holds around 110,000 clones; about 74% are singletons and the top ten take less than 5.5%. PCR or immunohistochemistry showed mismatch repair deficiency in every enrolled patient. Worth noting for this clone: The antigen is undetermined.

The trim removed 6 bases at V and 12 bases at J, leaving 8 bases unmatched. The CDR3 spans 12 residues. Germline CDR1 reads MNHNS; CDR2 reads SASEGT. This clonotype was sampled from an adult with mismatch repair-deficient cancer. The specimen comprised peripheral blood, sampled more than 58 weeks after starting pembrolizumab. The rearrangement joins TRBV6-1 to TRBJ2-1, with 7 bases that match TRBD1. Here the CDR3 DNA reads TGTGCCAGCAGCCTTGACAGGGTGGTGCAGTTCTTC. Protein product: CASSLDRVVQFF.